Below, 14 T cell receptor beta chains from the same sample are listed, as sequenced in a study of graft-versus-host responses after intestinal transplantation. The method was immunoSEQ multiplex PCR; TCRdb's version includes in-frame clones alone and lacks a portion of them. The table shows roughly 5,500 clones, with 29% occurring only once. The sample in question was alloreactive CD4+ T cells from a mixed lymphocyte reaction culture, obtained before transplantation. This sample's subset: CFSE-low proliferating T cells sorted from roughly six-day pre-transplant mixed lymphocyte reaction (GvH or HvG direction). The receptors here all came from a human patient who was an organ donor for intestinal transplantation.

This clone was recorded only once. The V gene is TRBV30, the J gene TRBJ1-5; no reliable D call. This CDR3 contains 13 residues. Deletions cut 1 base from V and 0 bases from J, with 4 bases between. The germline V gene has CDR1 GTSNPN and CDR2 SVGIG (reference sequence). The chain's CDR3 is CAWSGGSNQPQHF. CDR3 bases: TGTGCCTGGAGTGGGGGTAGCAATCAGCCCCAGCATTTT.

By sample fraction, this clone is medium-sized. V gene TRBV4-1 combines with J gene TRBJ1-3; D gene unclear. V was trimmed by 0 bases and J by 10 bases, leaving 13 bases between them. Germline-derived CDR1 and CDR2 are MGHRA and YSYEKL. The length of the CDR3 is 14 residues. CDR3 loop: CASSQEFTGLTIYF. CDR3 nucleotide sequence: TGCGCCAGCAGCCAAGAATTTACGGGGTTAACCATATATTTT.

Sample share makes this clone medium-sized. The sample has other DNA sequences that encode this CDR3 too. The gene calls are TRBV5-6 and TRBJ2-7; 11 nucleotides match TRBD2. The germline gives CDR1 SGHDT, CDR2 YYEEEE. CDR3 size: 16 residues. With V trimmed by 0 bases and J by 1 base, 3 bases remained unmatched. The CDR3 here is CASSLVAGGPSYEQYF. In DNA form, the CDR3 reads TGTGCCAGCAGCTTGGTAGCGGGGGGGCCTTCCTACGAGCAGTACTTC. Full variable domain (remainder filled in from reference TRBV5-6 and TRBJ2-7): DAGVTQSPTHLIKTRGQQVTLRCSPKSGHDTVSWYQQALGQGPQFIFQYYEEEERQRGNFPDRFSGHQFPNYSSELNVNALLLGDSALYLCASSLVAGGPSYEQYFGPGTRLTVT.

The chain couples TRBV13 to TRBJ1-3, with 9 bases identical to TRBD1. Looked up from germline, CDR1 is PRHDT and CDR2 is FYEKMQ (reference sequence). The CDR3 runs to 16 residues. The V segment lost 3 bases and the J segment 2 bases; nucleotides outside the gene matches: 5. This CDR3 is CASSFLRTGAGNTIYF. The CDR3 region has the DNA TGTGCCAGCAGCTTCCTCCGGACAGGGGCTGGAAACACCATATATTTT.

The chain couples TRBV15 to TRBJ1-2; D is possibly TRBD1 (6 bases). The CDR3 runs 13 residues. Trimming took 4 bases from V and 2 from J, leaving 8 bases between them. The V gene's germline CDR1 is LNHNV and CDR2 YYDKDF (reference sequence). CDR3 DNA sequence: TGTGCCACCAGCACAGGGGCGAACTATGGCTACACCTTC. It specifies CATSTGANYGYTF.

Remarks on this clone: This may arise from a read error, as a much more abundant clone is one base away. Different DNA sequences within this sample yield the same CDR3. The chain carries TRBV19 and TRBJ1-1; no definite D call. The CDR3 spans 13 residues. Trimming removed 2 bases from V and 3 bases from J, with 7 bases in between. The V gene's germline CDR1 is LNHDA and CDR2 SQIVND (reference sequence). The CDR3 here is CASSISGHTEAFF. The DNA for the CDR3 is TGTGCCAGTAGTATATCTGGGCACACTGAAGCTTTCTTT.

In this sample, this clone is medium-sized. CDR3 DNA: TGTGCCAGTAGTATAGGACTAGCGAACACCGGGGAGCTGTTTTTT. The encoded protein is CASSIGLANTGELFF. The chain uses TRBV19 and TRBJ2-2; the D gene is possibly TRBD2 (6 bases). CDR1 and CDR2 (germline): LNHDA, SQIVND (reference sequence). Trimming took off 1 base at V and 0 bases at J, with 6 bases between the two ends. The CDR3 loop spans 15 amino acids.

This clone was seen only a few times. The rearrangement joins TRBV27 to TRBJ1-2; D is unclear. Trimming removed 11 bases from V and 1 base from J, with 14 bases in between. The CDR3 has 13 residues. Germline lookup yields CDR1 MNHEY and CDR2 SMNVEV (reference sequence). CDR3: CAPASTINYGYTF. CDR3 DNA: TGTGCCCCCGCCAGCACTATTAACTATGGCTACACCTTC.

V gene TRBV18 combines with J gene TRBJ1-2, with a tentative D call TRBD1 (6 bases). Germline V gene lookup returns CDR1 KGHSH and CDR2 LQKENI. The CDR3 length is 13 residues. Trimming left V 6 bases short and J 8 bases short, with 16 bases between. This chain's CDR3 is CASSQWGARGYTF. CDR3 DNA: TGTGCCAGCTCCCAGTGGGGGGCGCGAGGCTACACCTTC. The full variable domain, its missing parts supplied by reference TRBV18 and TRBJ1-2, is NAGVMQNPRHLVRRRGQEARLRCSPMKGHSHVYWYRQLPEEGLKFMVYLQKENIIDESGMPKERFSAEFPKEGPSILRIQQVVRGDSAAYFCASSQWGARGYTFGSGTRLTVV.

The gene calls are TRBV4-1 and TRBJ2-5; D gene uncertain. V lost 1 base to trimming and J lost 3 bases, with 6 bases between them. The CDR3 has 13 amino acids. Germline lookup yields CDR1 MGHRA and CDR2 YSYEKL. The CDR3 loop reads CASSQVPKETQYF. The CDR3 DNA follows: TGCGCCAGCAGCCAAGTCCCGAAAGAGACCCAGTACTTC.

The chain joins TRBV27 to TRBJ2-2; weak D call: TRBD1 (7 bases). CDR1 is MNHEY and CDR2 is SMNVEV in the germline V gene (reference sequence). This CDR3 has 15 residues. V was shortened by 6 bases and J by 0 bases, with 11 bases between the two germline ends. This CDR3 reads CASSPRGANTGELFF. The CDR3 DNA follows: TGTGCCAGCAGCCCCAGGGGGGCGAACACCGGGGAGCTGTTTTTT.

This clone is large. The chain uses TRBV25-1 and TRBJ2-1; TRBD2 might be the D (6 bases). From germline, CDR1 is MGHDK and CDR2 SYGVNS. V lost 7 bases and J lost 4, with 8 bases in between. The length of the CDR3 is 12 residues. The CDR3 loop is CASTSDYNEQFF. CDR3 nucleotide sequence: TGTGCCAGCACTAGCGATTACAATGAGCAGTTCTTC.

About this clone itself: This clone may be a read error of a much larger clone one base away. The chain combines TRBV5-4 with TRBJ2-7; a weak D match, TRBD2 (6 bases). This CDR3 comprises 14 residues. V dropped 3 bases and J dropped 7 bases, with 17 bases sitting between them. CDR1 is SGHNT and CDR2 is YYREEE in the germline V gene (reference sequence). Here the CDR3 DNA reads TGTGCCAGCAGCTCGATAGGAGGGTACAATGAGCAGTACTTC. This translates into CASSSIGGYNEQYF.

Judged by abundance, this clone is medium-sized. V usage is TRBV4-1 and J usage is TRBJ2-7; 9 nucleotides agree with TRBD2. This CDR3 spans 17 amino acids. The germline gives CDR1 MGHRA, CDR2 YSYEKL. The ends lost 0 bases at V and 4 bases at J; junction bases unmatched: 10. The CDR3, as DNA: TGCGCCAGCAGCCAAGAGTTTGAAGCTAGCGGGACTTACGAGCAGTACTTC. This codes for CASSQEFEASGTYEQYF.